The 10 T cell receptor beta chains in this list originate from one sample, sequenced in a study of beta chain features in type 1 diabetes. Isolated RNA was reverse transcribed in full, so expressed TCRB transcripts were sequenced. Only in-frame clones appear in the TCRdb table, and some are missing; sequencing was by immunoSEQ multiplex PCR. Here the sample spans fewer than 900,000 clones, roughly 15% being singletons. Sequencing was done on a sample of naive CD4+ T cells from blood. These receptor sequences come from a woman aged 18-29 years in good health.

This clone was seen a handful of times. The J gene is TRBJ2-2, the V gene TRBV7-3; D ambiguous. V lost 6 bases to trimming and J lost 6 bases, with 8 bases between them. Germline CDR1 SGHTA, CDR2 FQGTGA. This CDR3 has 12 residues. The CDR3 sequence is CASSHVPGELFF. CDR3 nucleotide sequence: TGTGCCAGCAGTCATGTACCCGGGGAGCTGTTTTTT.

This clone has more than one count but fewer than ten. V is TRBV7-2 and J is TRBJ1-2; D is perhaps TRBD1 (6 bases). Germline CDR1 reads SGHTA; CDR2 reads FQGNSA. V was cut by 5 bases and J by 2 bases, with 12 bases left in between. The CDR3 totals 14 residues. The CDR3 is CASSKQGQNYGYTF. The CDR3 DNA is TGTGCCAGCAGCAAACAGGGTCAGAACTATGGCTACACCTTC.

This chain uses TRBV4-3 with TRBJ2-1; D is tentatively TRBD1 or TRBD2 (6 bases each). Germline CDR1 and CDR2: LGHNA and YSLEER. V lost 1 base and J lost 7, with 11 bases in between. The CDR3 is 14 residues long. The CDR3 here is CASSQAGAGNEQFF. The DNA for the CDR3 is TGCGCCAGCAGCCAAGCGGGGGCAGGTAATGAGCAGTTCTTC.

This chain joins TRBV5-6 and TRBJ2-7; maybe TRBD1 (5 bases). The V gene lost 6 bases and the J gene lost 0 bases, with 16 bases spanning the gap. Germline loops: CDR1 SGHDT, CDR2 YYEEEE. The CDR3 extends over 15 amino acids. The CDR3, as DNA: TGTGCCAGCACCTTACCTGGGGCAGGCTCCTACGAGCAGTACTTC. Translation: CASTLPGAGSYEQYF. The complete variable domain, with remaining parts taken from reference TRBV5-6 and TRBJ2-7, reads DAGVTQSPTHLIKTRGQQVTLRCSPKSGHDTVSWYQQALGQGPQFIFQYYEEEERQRGNFPDRFSGHQFPNYSSELNVNALLLGDSALYLCASTLPGAGSYEQYFGPGTRLTVT.

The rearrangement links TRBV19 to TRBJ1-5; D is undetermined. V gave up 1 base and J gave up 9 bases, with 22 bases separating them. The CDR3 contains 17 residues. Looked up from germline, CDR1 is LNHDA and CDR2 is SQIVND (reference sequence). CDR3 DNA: TGTGCCAGTAGTATAGCCCCTGGGTCGGTCTTACATAGGCCCCAGCATTTT. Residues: CASSIAPGSVLHRPQHF.

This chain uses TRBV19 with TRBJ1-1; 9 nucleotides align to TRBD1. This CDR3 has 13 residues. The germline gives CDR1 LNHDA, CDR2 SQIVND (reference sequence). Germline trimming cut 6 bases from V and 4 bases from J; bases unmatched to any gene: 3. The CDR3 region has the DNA TGTGCCAGTAGGACAGGGGGGACCACTGAAGCTTTCTTT. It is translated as CASRTGGTTEAFF.

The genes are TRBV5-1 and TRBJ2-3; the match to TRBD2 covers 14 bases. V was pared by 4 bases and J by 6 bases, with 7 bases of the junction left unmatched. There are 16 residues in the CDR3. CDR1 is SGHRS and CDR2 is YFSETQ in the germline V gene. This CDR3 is CASSQGTSGRGDTQYF. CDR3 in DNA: TGCGCCAGCAGCCAAGGGACTAGCGGGAGAGGCGATACGCAGTATTTT.

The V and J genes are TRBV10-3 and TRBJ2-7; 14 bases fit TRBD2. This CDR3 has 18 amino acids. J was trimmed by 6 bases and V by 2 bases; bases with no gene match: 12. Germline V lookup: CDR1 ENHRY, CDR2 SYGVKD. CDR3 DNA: TGTGCCATCAGTGAGGGACTAGCGGGAGGAGTTGGGTTGCGCGAGCAGTACTTC. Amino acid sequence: CAISEGLAGGVGLREQYF.

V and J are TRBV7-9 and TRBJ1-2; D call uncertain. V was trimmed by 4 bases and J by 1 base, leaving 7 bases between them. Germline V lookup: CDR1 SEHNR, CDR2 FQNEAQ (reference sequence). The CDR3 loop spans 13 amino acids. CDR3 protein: CASSYQVNYGYTF. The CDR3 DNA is TGTGCCAGCAGCTACCAGGTTAACTATGGCTACACCTTC.

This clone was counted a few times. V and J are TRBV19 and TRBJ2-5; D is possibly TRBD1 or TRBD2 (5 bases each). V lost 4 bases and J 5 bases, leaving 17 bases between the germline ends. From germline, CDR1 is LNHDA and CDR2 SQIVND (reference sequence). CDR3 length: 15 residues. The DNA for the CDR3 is TGTGCCAGTAGTACCCGACGGCCGTGGGGGGAGACCCAGTACTTC. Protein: CASSTRRPWGETQYF.